What follows is one TCR beta chain and its context. Per the original methods: How many nucleated cells were present was estimated from reference gene primer amplification. Measured with immunoSEQ multiplex PCR; TCRdb has only the in-frame clones, and not every one. The V and J calls and clone size were taken over from that table, and D and trimming were inferred from the DNA. The sample records approximately 470,000 clones, about nine tenths being singletons. Grouping used clinical history reported by participants in a survey and questionnaire. The source of the sample is a study of blood T cell repertoires in COVID-19. This sequence was found in a woman aged 18-30 years who had recovered from COVID-19. Sequenced input: PBMCs or T cells enriched from blood (not recorded which).

The CDR3 protein is CASNRTGQNTEAFF. As DNA, the CDR3 is TGTGCCAGCAACCGGACAGGGCAGAACACTGAAGCTTTCTTT. This chain connects TRBV21-1 to TRBJ1-1; the D call TRBD1 from the table was never checked on the DNA. TRBV21-1 is assigned pseudogene status. The CDR3 consists of 14 residues.